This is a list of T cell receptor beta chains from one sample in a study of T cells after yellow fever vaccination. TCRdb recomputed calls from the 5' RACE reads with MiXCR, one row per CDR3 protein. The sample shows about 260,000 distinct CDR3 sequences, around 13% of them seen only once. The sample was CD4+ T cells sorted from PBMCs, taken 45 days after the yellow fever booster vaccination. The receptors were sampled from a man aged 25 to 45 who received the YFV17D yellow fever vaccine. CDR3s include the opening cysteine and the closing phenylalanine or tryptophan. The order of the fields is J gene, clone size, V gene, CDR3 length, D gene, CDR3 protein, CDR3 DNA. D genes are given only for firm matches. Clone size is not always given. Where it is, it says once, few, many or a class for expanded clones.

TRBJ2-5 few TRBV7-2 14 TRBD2 CARSLGLAGKTQYF TGTGCCAGAAGCCTGGGACTAGCGGGGAAGACCCAGTACTTC
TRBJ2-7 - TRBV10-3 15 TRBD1 CAISGIWTGAYEQYF TGTGCCATCAGTGGGATTTGGACAGGGGCCTACGAGCAGTACTTC
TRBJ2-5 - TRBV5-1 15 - CASSLWGTQQETQYF TGCGCCAGCAGCTTATGGGGGACACAACAAGAGACCCAGTACTTC
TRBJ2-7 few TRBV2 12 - CAGRGSFYEQYF TGTGCCGGCAGGGGCTCTTTCTACGAGCAGTACTTC
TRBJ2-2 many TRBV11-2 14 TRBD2 CASRSGTNTGELFF TGTGCCAGCAGGAGCGGGACGAACACCGGGGAGCTGTTTTTT
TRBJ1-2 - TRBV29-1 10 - CSAGNYGYTF TGCAGCGCGGGTAACTATGGCTACACCTTC
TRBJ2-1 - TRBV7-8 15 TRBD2 CASSLSGRGYNEQFF TGTGCCAGCAGCCTGAGCGGGAGGGGATACAATGAGCAGTTCTTC
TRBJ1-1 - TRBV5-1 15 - CASSLPLPGGGEAFF TGCGCCAGCAGTCTTCCCCTGCCGGGGGGGGGTGAAGCTTTCTTT
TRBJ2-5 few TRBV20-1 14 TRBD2 CSARETSGRETQYF TGCAGTGCTAGGGAAACTAGCGGGAGGGAGACCCAGTACTTC
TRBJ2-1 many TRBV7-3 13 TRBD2 CASSQRDGGEQFF TGTGCCAGCAGCCAGCGGGATGGCGGTGAGCAGTTCTTC
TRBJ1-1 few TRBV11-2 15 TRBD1 CASSLRQGGSTEAFF TGTGCCAGCAGCTTACGACAGGGTGGAAGCACTGAAGCTTTCTTT
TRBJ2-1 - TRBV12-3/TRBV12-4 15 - CASQARRDSFNEQFF TGTGCCAGCCAAGCCAGGAGGGACAGTTTCAATGAGCAGTTCTTC
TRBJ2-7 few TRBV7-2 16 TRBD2 CASSQQGTSGPYEQYF TGTGCCAGCAGCCAACAAGGGACTAGCGGGCCCTACGAGCAGTACTTC
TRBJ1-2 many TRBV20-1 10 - CSARTIGYTF TGCAGTGCTAGGACCATCGGCTACACCTTC
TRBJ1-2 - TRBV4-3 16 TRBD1 CASSHRTGGLGYGYTF TGCGCCAGCAGCCATAGGACAGGGGGGCTAGGCTATGGCTACACCTTC
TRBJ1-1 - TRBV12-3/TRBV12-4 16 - CASSPLTGGADTEAFF TGTGCCAGCAGTCCCCTTACTGGGGGCGCGGACACTGAAGCTTTCTTT
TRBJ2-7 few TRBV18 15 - CASSVGVGSSYEQYF TGTGCCAGCTCCGTGGGCGTTGGGAGCTCCTACGAGCAGTACTTC
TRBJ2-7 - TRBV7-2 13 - CASSIVADGEQYF TGTGCCAGCAGCATTGTAGCGGATGGCGAGCAGTACTTC
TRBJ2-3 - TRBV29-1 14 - CSVGAGQTTDTQYF TGCAGCGTTGGGGCGGGACAGACCACAGATACGCAGTATTTT
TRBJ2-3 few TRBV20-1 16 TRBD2 CSARESGRSLTDTQYF TGCAGTGCTAGAGAAAGCGGGAGAAGTCTTACAGATACGCAGTATTTT
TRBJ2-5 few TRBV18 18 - CASSPRVGRGSKEETQYF TGTGCCAGCTCACCACGCGTAGGTAGAGGATCCAAGGAAGAGACCCAGTACTTC
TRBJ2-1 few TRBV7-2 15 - CASSSPGKSLYEQFF TGTGCCAGCAGCTCACCGGGCAAGAGTCTGTATGAGCAGTTCTTC
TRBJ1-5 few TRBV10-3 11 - CAIGGNQPQHF TGTGCCATCGGGGGCAATCAGCCCCAGCATTTT
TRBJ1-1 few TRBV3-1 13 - CASSQEWHTEAFF TGTGCCAGCAGCCAGGAATGGCACACTGAAGCTTTCTTT
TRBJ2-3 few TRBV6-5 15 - CASSRDYPGRDTQYF TGTGCCAGCAGTCGAGACTATCCGGGTAGGGATACGCAGTATTTT
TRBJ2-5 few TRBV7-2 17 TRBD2 CASSPRAGLAGQETQYF TGTGCCAGCAGCCCCCGGGCCGGACTAGCGGGCCAAGAGACCCAGTACTTC
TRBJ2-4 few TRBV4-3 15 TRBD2 CASSQDAAGGNIQYF TGCGCCAGCAGCCAAGATGCAGCGGGAGGTAACATTCAGTACTTC
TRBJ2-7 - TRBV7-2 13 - CASSGSFSYEQYF TGTGCCAGCAGCGGGAGTTTCTCCTACGAGCAGTACTTC
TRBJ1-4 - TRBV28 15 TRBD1 CASSYDRGRNEKLFF TGTGCCAGCAGTTACGACAGGGGACGGAATGAAAAACTGTTTTTT
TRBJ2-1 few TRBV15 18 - CATSRPVRGLPSYNEQFF TGTGCCACCAGCAGACCCGTCCGTGGACTCCCCTCCTACAATGAGCAGTTCTTC
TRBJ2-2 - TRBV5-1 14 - CASSLALGPGELFF TGCGCCAGCAGCTTGGCGCTGGGCCCCGGGGAGCTGTTTTTT
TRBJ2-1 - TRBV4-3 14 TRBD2 CASSRRLAGGEQFF TGCGCCAGCAGCCGCCGACTAGCGGGAGGGGAGCAGTTCTTC
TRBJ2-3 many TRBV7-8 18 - CASSLVLGSVAVTDTQYF TGTGCCAGCAGCTTAGTTCTAGGGTCCGTGGCAGTCACGGATACGCAGTATTTT
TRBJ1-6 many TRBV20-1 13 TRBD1 CSAKRTGESPLHF TGCAGTGCAAAAAGGACAGGGGAATCACCCCTCCACTTT
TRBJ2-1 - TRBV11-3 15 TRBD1 CASSNGQGWYDEQFF TGTGCCAGCAGCAACGGACAGGGTTGGTACGATGAGCAGTTCTTC
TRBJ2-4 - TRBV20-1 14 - CSAPRPGYKNIQYF TGCAGTGCTCCCAGACCCGGGTATAAAAACATTCAGTACTTC
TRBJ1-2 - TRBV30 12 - CALNSQEPGYTF TGTGCCTTAAACAGCCAGGAGCCGGGCTACACCTTC
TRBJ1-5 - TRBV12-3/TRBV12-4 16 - CASSPRGAGGNQPQHF TGTGCCAGCAGTCCCCGGGGGGCTGGGGGCAATCAGCCCCAGCATTTT
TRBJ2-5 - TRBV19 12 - CASRGLQETQYF TGTGCCAGTAGGGGACTCCAAGAGACCCAGTACTTC
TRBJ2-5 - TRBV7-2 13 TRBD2 CASSSGLAARQYF TGTGCCAGCAGCTCGGGACTAGCGGCCAGGCAGTACTTC